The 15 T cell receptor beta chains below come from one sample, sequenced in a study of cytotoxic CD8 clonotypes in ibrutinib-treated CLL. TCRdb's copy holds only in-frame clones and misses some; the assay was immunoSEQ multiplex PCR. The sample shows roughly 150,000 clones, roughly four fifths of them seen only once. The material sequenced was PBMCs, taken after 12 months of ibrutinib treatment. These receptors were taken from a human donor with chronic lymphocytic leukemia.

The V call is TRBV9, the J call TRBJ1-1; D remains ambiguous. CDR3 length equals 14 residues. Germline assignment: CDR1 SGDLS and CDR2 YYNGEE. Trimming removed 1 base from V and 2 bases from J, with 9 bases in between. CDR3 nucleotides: TGTGCCAGCAGCGTAACAAAGACTAACACTGAAGCTTTCTTT. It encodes CASSVTKTNTEAFF.

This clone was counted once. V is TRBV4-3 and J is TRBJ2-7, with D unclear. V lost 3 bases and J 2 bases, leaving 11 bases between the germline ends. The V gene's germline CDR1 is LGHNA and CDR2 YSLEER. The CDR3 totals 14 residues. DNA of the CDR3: TGCGCCAGCAGCCACTCCAGGCTCGCCTACGAGCAGTACTTC. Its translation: CASSHSRLAYEQYF.

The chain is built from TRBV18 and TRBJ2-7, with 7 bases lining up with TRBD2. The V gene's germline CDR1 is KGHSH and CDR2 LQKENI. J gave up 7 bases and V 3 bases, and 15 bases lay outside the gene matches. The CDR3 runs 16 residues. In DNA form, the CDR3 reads TGTGCCAGCTCACCGCAAAGCGGGGCCAGGTCTTGGGAGCAGTACTTC. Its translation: CASSPQSGARSWEQYF.

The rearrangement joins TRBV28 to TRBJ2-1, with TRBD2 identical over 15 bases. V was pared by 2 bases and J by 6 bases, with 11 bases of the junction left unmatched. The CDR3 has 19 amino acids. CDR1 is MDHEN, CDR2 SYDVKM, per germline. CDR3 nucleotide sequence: TGTGCCAGCAGTTTACGGGGACTAGCGGGAGGTTCAGTCCCCAATGAGCAGTTCTTC. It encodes CASSLRGLAGGSVPNEQFF.

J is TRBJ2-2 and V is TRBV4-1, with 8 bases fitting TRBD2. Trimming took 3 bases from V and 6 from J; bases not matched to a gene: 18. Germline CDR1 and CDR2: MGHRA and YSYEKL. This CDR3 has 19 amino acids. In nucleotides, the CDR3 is TGCGCCAGCAGCCAGCCCCCGAGATCTCGGGGGGGTCGCGCCGGGGAGCTGTTTTTT. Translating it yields CASSQPPRSRGGRAGELFF.

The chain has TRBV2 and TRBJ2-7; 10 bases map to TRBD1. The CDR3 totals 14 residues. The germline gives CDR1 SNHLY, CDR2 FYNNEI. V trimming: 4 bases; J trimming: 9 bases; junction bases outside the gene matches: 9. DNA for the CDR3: TGTGCCAGCAGTGGGAGACAGGGGGCCCCTAGGCAGTACTTC. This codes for CASSGRQGAPRQYF.

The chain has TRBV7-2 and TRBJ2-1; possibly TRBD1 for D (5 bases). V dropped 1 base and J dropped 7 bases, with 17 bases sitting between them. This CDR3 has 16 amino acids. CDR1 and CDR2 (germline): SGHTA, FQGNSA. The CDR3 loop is CASSLVGPGISNEQFF. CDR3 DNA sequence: TGTGCCAGCAGCTTAGTGGGTCCAGGGATATCGAATGAGCAGTTCTTC.

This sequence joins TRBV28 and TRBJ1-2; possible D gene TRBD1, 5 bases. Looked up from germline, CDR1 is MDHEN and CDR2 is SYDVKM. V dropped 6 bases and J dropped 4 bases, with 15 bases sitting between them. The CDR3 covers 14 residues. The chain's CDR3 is CASRPDGAAYGYTF. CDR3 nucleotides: TGTGCCAGCAGACCCGATGGGGCAGCCTATGGCTACACCTTC.

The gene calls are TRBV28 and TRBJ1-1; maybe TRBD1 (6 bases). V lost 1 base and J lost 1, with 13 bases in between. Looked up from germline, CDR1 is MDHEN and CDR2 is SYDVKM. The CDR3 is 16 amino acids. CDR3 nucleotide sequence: TGTGCCAGCAGTTTATTCAACTGGGGGGCGAACACTGAAGCTTTCTTT. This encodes CASSLFNWGANTEAFF.

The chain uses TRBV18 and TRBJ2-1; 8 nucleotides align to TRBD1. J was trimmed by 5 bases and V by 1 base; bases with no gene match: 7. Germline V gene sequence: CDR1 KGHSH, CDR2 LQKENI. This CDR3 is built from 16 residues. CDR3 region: CASSPQQGAVHNEQFF. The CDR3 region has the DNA TGTGCCAGCTCACCACAGCAGGGGGCGGTACACAATGAGCAGTTCTTC.

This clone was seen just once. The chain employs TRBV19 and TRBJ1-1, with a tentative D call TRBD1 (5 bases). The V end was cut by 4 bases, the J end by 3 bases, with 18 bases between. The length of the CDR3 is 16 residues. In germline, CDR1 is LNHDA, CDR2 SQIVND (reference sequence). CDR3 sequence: CASSTGPRQGYTEAFF. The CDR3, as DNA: TGTGCCAGTAGTACCGGCCCCCGTCAGGGCTACACTGAAGCTTTCTTT.

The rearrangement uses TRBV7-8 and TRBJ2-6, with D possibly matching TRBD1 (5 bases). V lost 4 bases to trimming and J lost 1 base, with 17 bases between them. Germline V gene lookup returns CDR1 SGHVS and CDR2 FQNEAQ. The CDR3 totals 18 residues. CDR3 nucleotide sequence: TGTGCCAGCAGCTATAGGGGTTTTTCGCCTTCTGGGGCCAACGTCCTGACTTTC. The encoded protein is CASSYRGFSPSGANVLTF. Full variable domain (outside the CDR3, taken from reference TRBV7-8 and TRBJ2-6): GAGVSQSPRYKVAKRGQDVALRCDPISGHVSLFWYQQALGQGPEFLTYFQNEAQLDKSGLPSDRFFAERPEGSVSTLKIQRTQQEDSAVYLCASSYRGFSPSGANVLTFGAGSRLTVL.

DNA for the CDR3: TGTGCCAGCTCACCCAAGGAGGACAGTGAGTACTTC. Translating it yields CASSPKEDSEYF. The V gene is TRBV18, the J gene TRBJ2-7; D possibly corresponds to TRBD1 (6 bases). Germline-derived CDR1 and CDR2 are KGHSH and LQKENI. The length of the CDR3 is 12 residues. V shed 3 bases and J shed 11 bases, with 14 bases lying between them.

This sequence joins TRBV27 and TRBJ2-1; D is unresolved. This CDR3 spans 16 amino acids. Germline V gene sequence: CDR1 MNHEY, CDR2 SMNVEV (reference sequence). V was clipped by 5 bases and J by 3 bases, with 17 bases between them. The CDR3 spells CASSLIPGSFYNEQFF. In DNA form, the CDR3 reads TGTGCCAGCAGTCTTATTCCGGGCTCATTCTACAATGAGCAGTTCTTC.

In nucleotides, the CDR3 is TGTGCCAGCAGCCAAGATTGGGTCAACGGCGAGCAGTACTTC. Protein: CASSQDWVNGEQYF. The chain employs TRBV4-2 and TRBJ2-7, with D hard to call. Germline values: CDR1 LGHNA, CDR2 YNFKEQ. V lost 0 bases and J 6 bases, leaving 12 bases between the germline ends. This CDR3 contains 14 residues.